In this sample, the clone carrying this TCR beta chain turned up once. Germline V gene sequence: CDR1 WSHSY, CDR2 SAAADI. With 6 bases clipped from V and 0 bases from J, the junction kept 9 bases outside the gene matches. The CDR3 sequence is 17 residues long. The data stem from a study of blood T cell repertoires in COVID-19. Study information: The analysed material was cDNA or gDNA that came from T cells, B-cell-depleted T cells, or PBMCs.

In the study's own analysis: Estimation of nucleated cell counts relied on the amplification of reference gene primers. This table comes from immunoSEQ multiplex PCR, and its TCRdb copy is limited to in-frame clones, with some not included. The D gene and trimming were derived from the DNA, and the V and J assignments and clone size from that table. The repertoire holds a few hundred thousand clones, with more than 70% as singletons. J is TRBJ1-3 and V is TRBV10-2, with 9 bases aligning to TRBD1. The sample taken for sequencing was peripheral blood. The origin of this receptor is a woman aged 25-40 years with COVID-19, enrolled during active disease. The CDR3 sequence: CASRDGTGPFSGNTIYF. Here the CDR3 DNA reads TGCGCCAGCAGAGACGGGACAGGGCCCTTCTCTGGAAACACCATATATTTT.